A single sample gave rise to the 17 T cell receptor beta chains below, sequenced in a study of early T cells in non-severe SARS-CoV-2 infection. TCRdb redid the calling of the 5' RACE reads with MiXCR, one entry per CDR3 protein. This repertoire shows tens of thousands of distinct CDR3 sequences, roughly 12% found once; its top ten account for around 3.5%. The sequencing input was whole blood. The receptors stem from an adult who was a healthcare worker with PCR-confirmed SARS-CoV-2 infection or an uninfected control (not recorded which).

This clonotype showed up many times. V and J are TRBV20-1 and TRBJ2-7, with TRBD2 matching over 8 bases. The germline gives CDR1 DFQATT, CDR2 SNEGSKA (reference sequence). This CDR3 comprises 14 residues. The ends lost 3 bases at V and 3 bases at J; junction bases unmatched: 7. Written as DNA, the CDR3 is TGCAGTGCTAGTTCTGGCGGGAGGAGCTACGAGCAGTACTTC. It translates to CSASSGGRSYEQYF.

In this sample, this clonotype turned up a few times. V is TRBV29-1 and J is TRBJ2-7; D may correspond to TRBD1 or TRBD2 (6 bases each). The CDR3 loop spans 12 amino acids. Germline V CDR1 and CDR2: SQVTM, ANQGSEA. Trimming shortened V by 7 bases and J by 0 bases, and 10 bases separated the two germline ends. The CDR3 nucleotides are TGCAGCGCCGGGGGCAGCTCCTACGAGCAGTACTTC. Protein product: CSAGGSSYEQYF.

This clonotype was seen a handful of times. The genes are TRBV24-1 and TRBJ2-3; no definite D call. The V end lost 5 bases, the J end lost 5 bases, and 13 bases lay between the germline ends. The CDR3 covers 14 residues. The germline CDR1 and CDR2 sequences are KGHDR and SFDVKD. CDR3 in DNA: TGTGCCACCAGTGGGAGTGGCTCCGGAGATACGCAGTATTTT. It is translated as CATSGSGSGDTQYF.

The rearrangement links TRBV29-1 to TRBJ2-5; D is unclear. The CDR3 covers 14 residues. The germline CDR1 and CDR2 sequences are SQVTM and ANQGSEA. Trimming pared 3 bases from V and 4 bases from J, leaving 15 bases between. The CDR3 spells CSVDSRIAGETQYF. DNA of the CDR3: TGCAGCGTTGACAGCAGGATCGCTGGAGAGACCCAGTACTTC.

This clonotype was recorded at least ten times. The CDR3 coding sequence is TGTGCCAGCAGCATGGGACTTACCTCCTACGAGCAGTACTTC. It specifies CASSMGLTSYEQYF. J is TRBJ2-7 and V is TRBV7-3; perhaps TRBD2 as D (6 bases). Germline V gene data show CDR1 as SGHTA and CDR2 as FQGTGA. Trimming took 5 bases from V and 0 from J, leaving 11 bases between them. The CDR3 is made up of 14 amino acids.

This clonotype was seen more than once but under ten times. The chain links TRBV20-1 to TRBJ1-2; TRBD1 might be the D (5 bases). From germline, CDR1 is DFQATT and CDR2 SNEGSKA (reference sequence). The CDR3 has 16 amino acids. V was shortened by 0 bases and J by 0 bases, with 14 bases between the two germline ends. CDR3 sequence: CSAREGTRSPNYGYTF. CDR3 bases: TGCAGTGCTAGAGAAGGGACCCGCTCTCCTAACTATGGCTACACCTTC.

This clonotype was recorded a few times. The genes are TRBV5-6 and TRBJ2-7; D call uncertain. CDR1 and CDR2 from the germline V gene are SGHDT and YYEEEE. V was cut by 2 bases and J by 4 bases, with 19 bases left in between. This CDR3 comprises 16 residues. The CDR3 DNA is TGTGCCAGCAGCTTCTCCTCAAAAAGGTCCCTGTACGAGCAGTACTTC. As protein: CASSFSSKRSLYEQYF.

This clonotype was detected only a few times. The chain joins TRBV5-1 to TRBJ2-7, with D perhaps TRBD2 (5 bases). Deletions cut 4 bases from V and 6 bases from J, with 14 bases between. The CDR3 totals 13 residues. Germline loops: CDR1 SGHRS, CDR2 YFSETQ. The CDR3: CASSPDFSGEQYF. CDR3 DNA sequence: TGCGCCAGCAGCCCGGACTTCTCGGGCGAGCAGTACTTC. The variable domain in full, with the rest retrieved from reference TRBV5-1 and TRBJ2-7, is KAGVTQTPRYLIKTRGQQVTLSCSPISGHRSVSWYQQTPGQGLQFLFEYFSETQRNKGNFPGRFSGRQFSNSRSEMNVSTLELGDSALYLCASSPDFSGEQYFGPGTRLTVT.

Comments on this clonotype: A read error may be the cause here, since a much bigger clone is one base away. CDR3 DNA sequence: TGTGCCAGCAGTTTGTGGTCCTACGAGCAGTACTTC. Translation: CASSLWSYEQYF. This chain uses TRBV28 with TRBJ2-7, with D hard to call. Deletions cut 3 bases from V and 1 base from J, with 4 bases between. Looked up from germline, CDR1 is MDHEN and CDR2 is SYDVKM. The CDR3 is made up of 12 amino acids.

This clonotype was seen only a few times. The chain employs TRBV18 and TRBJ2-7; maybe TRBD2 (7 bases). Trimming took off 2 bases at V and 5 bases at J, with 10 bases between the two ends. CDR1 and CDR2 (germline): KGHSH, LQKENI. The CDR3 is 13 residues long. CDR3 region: CASSPSGGDEQYF. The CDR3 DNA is TGTGCCAGCTCACCATCGGGGGGCGACGAGCAGTACTTC.

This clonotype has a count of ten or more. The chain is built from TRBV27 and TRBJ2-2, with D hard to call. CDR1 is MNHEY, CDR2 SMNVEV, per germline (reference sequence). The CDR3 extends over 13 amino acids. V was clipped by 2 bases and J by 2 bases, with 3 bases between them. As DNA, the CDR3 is TGTGCCAGCAGTTTACGCAACACCGGGGAGCTGTTTTTT. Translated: CASSLRNTGELFF.

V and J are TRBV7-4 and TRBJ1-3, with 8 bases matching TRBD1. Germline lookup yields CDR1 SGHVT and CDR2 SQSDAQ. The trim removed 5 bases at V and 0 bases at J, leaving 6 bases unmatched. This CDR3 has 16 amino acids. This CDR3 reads CASSHSGGSSGNTIYF. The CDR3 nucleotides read TGTGCCAGCAGCCATTCAGGGGGCAGCTCTGGAAACACCATATATTTT.

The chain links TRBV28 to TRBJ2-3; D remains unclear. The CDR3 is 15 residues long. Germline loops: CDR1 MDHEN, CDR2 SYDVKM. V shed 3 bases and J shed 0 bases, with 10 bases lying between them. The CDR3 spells CASSFAGPSTDTQYF. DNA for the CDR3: TGTGCCAGCAGTTTCGCCGGGCCTAGCACAGATACGCAGTATTTT. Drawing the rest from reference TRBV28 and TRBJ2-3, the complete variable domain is DVKVTQSSRYLVKRTGEKVFLECVQDMDHENMFWYRQDPGLGLRLIYFSYDVKMKEKGDIPEGYSVSREKKERFSLILESASTNQTSMYLCASSFAGPSTDTQYFGPGTRLTVL.

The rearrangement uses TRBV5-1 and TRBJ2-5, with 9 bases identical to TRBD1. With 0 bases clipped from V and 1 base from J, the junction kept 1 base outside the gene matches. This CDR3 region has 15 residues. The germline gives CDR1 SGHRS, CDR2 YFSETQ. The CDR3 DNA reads TGCGCCAGCAGCTTGGCGACAGGGGGCCAAGAGACCCAGTACTTC. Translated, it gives CASSLATGGQETQYF.

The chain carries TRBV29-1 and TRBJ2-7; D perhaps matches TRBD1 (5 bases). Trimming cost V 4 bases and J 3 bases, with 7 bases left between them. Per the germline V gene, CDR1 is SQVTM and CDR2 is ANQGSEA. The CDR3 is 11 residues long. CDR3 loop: CSVGDSYEQYF. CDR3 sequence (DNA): TGCAGCGTTGGAGACAGCTACGAGCAGTACTTC.

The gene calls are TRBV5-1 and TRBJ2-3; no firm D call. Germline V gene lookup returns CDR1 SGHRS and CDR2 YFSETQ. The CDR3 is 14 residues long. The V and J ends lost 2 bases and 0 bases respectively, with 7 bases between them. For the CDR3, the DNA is TGCGCCAGCAGCTTTTCCGGTAGCACAGATACGCAGTATTTT. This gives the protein CASSFSGSTDTQYF.

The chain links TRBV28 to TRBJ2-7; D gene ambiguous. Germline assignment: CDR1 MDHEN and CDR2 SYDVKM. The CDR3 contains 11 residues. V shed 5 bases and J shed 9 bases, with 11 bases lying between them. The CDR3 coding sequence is TGTGCCAGCAGTGAGAAAAGAGGGCAGTACTTC. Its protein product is CASSEKRGQYF.